This T cell receptor beta chain was retrieved from a study of human T cells and chemical hapten exposure. Time point described: patch test 3, about 24 weeks after DPC sensitization. Sample treatment: therapeutic diphenylcyclopropenone sensitization with weekly scalp DPC. MiXCR, applied by TCRdb to the RACE reads, yields one record per CDR3 protein. The sample has about 92,000 distinct CDR3 sequences; about a tenth are singletons. Germline V CDR1 and CDR2: SQVTM, ANQGSEA. The ends were cut back, 4 bases at V and 5 bases at J, with 11 bases in the middle. The CDR3 is made up of 12 amino acids. This receptor was obtained from a woman in her thirties with alopecia areata. Some clones in this sample may be carry-over from other donors' samples. The material was whole blood, obtained in connection with sensitization to the hapten diphenylcyclopropenone (DPC). V is TRBV29-1 and J is TRBJ2-5; maybe TRBD1 (7 bases). CDR3 sequence reads: CSVGQGGETQYF. The CDR3 DNA reads as TGCAGCGTTGGACAGGGAGGCGAGACCCAGTACTTC.